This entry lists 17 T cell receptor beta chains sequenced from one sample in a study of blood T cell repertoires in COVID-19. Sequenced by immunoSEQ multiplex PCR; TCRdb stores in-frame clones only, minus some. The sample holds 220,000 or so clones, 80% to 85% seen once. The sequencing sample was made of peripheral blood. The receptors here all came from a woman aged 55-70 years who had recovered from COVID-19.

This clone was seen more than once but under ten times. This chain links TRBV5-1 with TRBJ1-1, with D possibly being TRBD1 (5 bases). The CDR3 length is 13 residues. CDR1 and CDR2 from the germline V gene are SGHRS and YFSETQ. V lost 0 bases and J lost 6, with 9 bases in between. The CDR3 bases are TGCGCCAGCAGCTTGGCCTTAGGGGCTGAAGCTTTCTTT. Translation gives CASSLALGAEAFF.

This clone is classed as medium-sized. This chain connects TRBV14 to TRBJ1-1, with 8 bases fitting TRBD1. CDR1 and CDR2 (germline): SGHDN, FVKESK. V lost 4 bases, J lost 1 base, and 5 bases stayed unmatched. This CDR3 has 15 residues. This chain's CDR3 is CASSPRTGWNTEAFF. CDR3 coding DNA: TGTGCCAGCAGCCCCCGGACAGGGTGGAACACTGAAGCTTTCTTT.

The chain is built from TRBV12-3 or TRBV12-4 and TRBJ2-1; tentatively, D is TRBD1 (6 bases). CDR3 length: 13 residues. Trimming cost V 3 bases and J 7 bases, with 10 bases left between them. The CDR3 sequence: CASSLWGQNEQFF. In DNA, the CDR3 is TGTGCCAGCAGTTTGTGGGGGCAAAATGAGCAGTTCTTC.

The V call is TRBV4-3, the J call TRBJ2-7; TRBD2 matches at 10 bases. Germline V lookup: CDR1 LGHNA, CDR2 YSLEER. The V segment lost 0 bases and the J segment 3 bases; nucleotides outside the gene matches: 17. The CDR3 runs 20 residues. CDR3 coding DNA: TGCGCCAGCAGCCAAGATATCGGGCTAGCGGGGGCCCAACCTTACTACGAGCAGTACTTC. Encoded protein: CASSQDIGLAGAQPYYEQYF.

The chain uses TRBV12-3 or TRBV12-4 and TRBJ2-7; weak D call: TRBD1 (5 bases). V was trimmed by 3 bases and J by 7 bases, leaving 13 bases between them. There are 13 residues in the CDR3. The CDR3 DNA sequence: TGTGCCAGCAGTTTTAAAGGGGCGCGGGAGCAGTACTTC. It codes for CASSFKGAREQYF.

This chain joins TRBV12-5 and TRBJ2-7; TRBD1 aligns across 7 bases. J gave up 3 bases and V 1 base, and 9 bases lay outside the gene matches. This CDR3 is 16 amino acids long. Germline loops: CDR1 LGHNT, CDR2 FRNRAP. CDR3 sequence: CASGLAKGAPDYEQYF. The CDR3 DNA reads TGTGCTAGTGGTTTGGCCAAGGGGGCCCCGGACTACGAGCAGTACTTC.

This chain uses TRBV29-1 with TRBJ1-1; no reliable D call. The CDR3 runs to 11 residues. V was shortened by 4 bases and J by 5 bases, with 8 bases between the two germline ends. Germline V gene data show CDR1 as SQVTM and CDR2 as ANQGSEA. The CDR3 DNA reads TGCAGCGTTGCTGTCTTGACTGAAGCTTTCTTT. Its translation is CSVAVLTEAFF.

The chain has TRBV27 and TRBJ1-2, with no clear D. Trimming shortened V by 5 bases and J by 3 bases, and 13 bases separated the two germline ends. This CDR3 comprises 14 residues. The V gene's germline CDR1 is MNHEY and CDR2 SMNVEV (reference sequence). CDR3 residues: CASSPMAADYGYTF. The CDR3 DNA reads TGTGCCAGCAGTCCCATGGCGGCAGACTATGGCTACACCTTC.

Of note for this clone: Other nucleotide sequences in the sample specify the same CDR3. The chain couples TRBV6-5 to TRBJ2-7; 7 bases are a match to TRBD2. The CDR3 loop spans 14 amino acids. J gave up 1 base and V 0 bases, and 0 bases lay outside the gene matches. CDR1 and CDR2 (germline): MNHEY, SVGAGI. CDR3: CASSYSGGSYEQYF. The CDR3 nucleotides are TGTGCCAGCAGTTACTCCGGGGGGTCCTACGAGCAGTACTTC.

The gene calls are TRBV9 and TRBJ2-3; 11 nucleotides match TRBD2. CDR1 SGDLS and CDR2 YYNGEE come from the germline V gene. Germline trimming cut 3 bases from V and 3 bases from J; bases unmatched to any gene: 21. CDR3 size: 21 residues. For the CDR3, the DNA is TGTGCCAGCAGCGCCCGGTGGGGAGGGACTAGCGGAGAGGGGTCAACAGATACGCAGTATTTT. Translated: CASSARWGGTSGEGSTDTQYF.

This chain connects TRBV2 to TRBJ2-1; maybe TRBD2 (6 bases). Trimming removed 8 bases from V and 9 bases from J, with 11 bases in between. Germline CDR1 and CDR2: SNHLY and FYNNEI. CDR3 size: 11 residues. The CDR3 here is CASWGGAEQFF. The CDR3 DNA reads TGTGCCAGCTGGGGCGGGGCTGAGCAGTTCTTC.

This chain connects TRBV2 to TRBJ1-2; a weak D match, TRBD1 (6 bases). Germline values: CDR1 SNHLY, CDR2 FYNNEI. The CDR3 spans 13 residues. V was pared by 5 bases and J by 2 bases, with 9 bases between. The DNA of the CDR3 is TGTGCCAGCAGTAGGGGGGGCAACTATGGCTACACCTTC. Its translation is CASSRGGNYGYTF.

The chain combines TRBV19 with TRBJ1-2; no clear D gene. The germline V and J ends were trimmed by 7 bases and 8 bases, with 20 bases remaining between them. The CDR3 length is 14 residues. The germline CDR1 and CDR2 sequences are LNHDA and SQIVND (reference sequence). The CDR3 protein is CASNSDTRVKGYTF. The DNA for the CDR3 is TGTGCCAGTAATAGCGACACCCGGGTAAAGGGCTACACCTTC.

CDR3 in DNA: TGTGCCAGCAGTGAACTCTGGGCACTCCAAGAGACCCAGTACTTC. Its protein is CASSELWALQETQYF. J is TRBJ2-5 and V is TRBV6-1; D call uncertain. The V end was cut by 2 bases, the J end by 1 base, with 11 bases between. Germline assignment: CDR1 MNHNS and CDR2 SASEGT. The CDR3 sequence is 15 residues long.

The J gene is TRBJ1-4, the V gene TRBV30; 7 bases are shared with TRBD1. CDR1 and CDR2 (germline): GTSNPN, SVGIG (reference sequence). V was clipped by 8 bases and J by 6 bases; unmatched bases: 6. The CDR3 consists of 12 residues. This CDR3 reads CALQGEDEKLFF. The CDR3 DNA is TGTGCCCTTCAGGGGGAGGATGAAAAACTGTTTTTT.

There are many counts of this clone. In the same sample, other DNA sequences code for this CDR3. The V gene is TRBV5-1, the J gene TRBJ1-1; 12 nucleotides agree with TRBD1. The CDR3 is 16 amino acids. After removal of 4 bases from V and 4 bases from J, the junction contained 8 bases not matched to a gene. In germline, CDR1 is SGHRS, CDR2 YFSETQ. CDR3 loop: CASSPGTGGAGTEAFF. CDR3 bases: TGCGCCAGCAGCCCCGGGACAGGGGGCGCCGGCACTGAAGCTTTCTTT.

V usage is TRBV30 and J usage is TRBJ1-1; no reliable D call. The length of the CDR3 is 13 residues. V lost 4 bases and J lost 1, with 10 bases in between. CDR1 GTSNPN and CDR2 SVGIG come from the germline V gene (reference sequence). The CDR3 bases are TGTGCCTGGACTTTGACGGGGAACACTGAAGCTTTCTTT. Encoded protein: CAWTLTGNTEAFF.